These T cell receptor beta chains were read from a single sample in a study of shared clonotypes between healthy human individuals. Assay used: immunoSEQ multiplex PCR; TCRdb lists only in-frame clones, some missing. The sample shows about 670,000 clones, less than 80% of them seen only once. Sample: memory CD4+ T cells sorted from blood. These receptors were collected from a woman in her 30s in good health. Each CDR3 is given with its conserved first and last residue. The order of the fields is clone size, D gene, V gene, J gene, CDR3 DNA, CDR3 protein. D genes are given only for firm matches. Clone size appears in some rows only: once, few, many, or a class for an expanded clone.

.,TRBD1,TRBV6-6,TRBJ2-1,TGTGCCAGCAGTACTCAGGGGGCGGATCAGGTCGAGCAGTTCTTC,CASSTQGADQVEQFF
.,.,TRBV6-1,TRBJ1-5,TGTGCCAGCAGTGAAATCAGGGCCCAGCCCCAGCATTTT,CASSEIRAQPQHF
.,TRBD1,TRBV19,TRBJ1-1,TGTGCCAGTAGTAGCATACAGGGGGGGAACACTGAAGCTTTCTTT,CASSSIQGGNTEAFF
.,TRBD2,TRBV11-2,TRBJ2-2,TGTGCCAGCAGCTCGCGGACTAGCGGGAGGACCGGGGAGCTGTTTTTT,CASSSRTSGRTGELFF
once,TRBD2,TRBV5-1,TRBJ2-7,TGCGCCAGCAGCTTCGGACAGGAAAGGGTGCGGGAGGGCCGCAGCGAGCAGTACTTC,CASSFGQERVREGRSEQYF
.,TRBD1,TRBV11-2,TRBJ1-2,TGTGCCAGCAGCTTAGATCGCCGGACAGGCCCCATTTACACCTTC,CASSLDRRTGPIYTF
.,TRBD2,TRBV7-8,TRBJ2-3,TGTGCCAGCAGCCAAACCCGCGGGAGGGTGCTGACAGATACGCAGTATTTT,CASSQTRGRVLTDTQYF
.,.,TRBV9,TRBJ2-3,TGTGCCAGCAGCGTAGGTCCGGGACTGTACAGCACAGATACGCAGTATTTT,CASSVGPGLYSTDTQYF
.,.,TRBV6-1,TRBJ2-1,TGTGCCAGCAGTGACCTCGGGAAGCTAGCAAACGACAATGAGCAGTTCTTC,CASSDLGKLANDNEQFF
.,TRBD2,TRBV2,TRBJ2-3,TGTGCCAGCAGTGCTAGCGGGAGGGCCGTAGATACGCAGTATTTT,CASSASGRAVDTQYF
many,.,TRBV25-1,TRBJ2-3,TGTGCCAGCAGTGACAGGGCGGCGACGCAGTATTTT,CASSDRAATQYF
.,.,TRBV7-2,TRBJ2-1,TGTGCCAGCAGCTTAGAGGGCTCCTCCTACAATGAGCAGTTCTTC,CASSLEGSSYNEQFF
.,.,TRBV1,TRBJ2-1,TGCACCAGAATTAGCGGGAGGGACGGTGAGCAGTTCTTC,CTRISGRDGEQFF
.,TRBD1,TRBV6-5,TRBJ1-1,TGTGCCAGCAGTAGACAGGGTGAAGCTTTCTTT,CASSRQGEAFF
.,TRBD1,TRBV28,TRBJ1-5,TGTGCCAGCAGTTCGAGACAGGGGGTGAGCAATCAGCCCCAGCATTTT,CASSSRQGVSNQPQHF
once,TRBD1,TRBV28,TRBJ2-7,TGTGCCAGCAGACCAGGGGGACAGCCCTACGAGCAGTACTTC,CASRPGGQPYEQYF
.,.,TRBV2,TRBJ1-2,TGTGCCAGCAGTGCAACCGGGCTAAACTATGGCTACACCTTC,CASSATGLNYGYTF
.,.,TRBV7-6,TRBJ1-1,TGTGCCAGCAGCTTAGCGTTGGATACTGAAGCTTTCTTT,CASSLALDTEAFF
.,TRBD1,TRBV18,TRBJ1-3,TGTGCCAGCTCACCACTTTCCGGACAGGAGAGCTCTGGAAACACCATATATTTT,CASSPLSGQESSGNTIYF
once,.,TRBV10-3,TRBJ2-1,TGTGCCATCAGTGAGGGGAGGGACAGTGGTGAGCAGTTCTTC,CAISEGRDSGEQFF
.,.,TRBV28,TRBJ1-3,TGTGCCAGCAGTTCCCCAGGCGCACCCTCTGGAAACACCATATATTTT,CASSSPGAPSGNTIYF
once,.,TRBV4-1,TRBJ2-5,TGCGCCAGCAGCCAACAGTCGGTGGGTGTAGAGACCCAGTACTTC,CASSQQSVGVETQYF
.,TRBD2,TRBV7-2,TRBJ2-7,TGTGCCAGCAGCTTTACTAGCGGGGGGACCTACGAGCAGTACTTC,CASSFTSGGTYEQYF
few,.,TRBV19,TRBJ1-1,TGTGCCAGTAGTGGACAGCTGAACACTGAAGCTTTCTTT,CASSGQLNTEAFF
.,TRBD1,TRBV2,TRBJ2-7,TGTGCCAGCAGCCTGGAGGGACAGGGCCCCTACGAGCAGTACTTC,CASSLEGQGPYEQYF
.,.,TRBV28,TRBJ2-6,TGTGCCAGCATGAGCTCTGGGGCCAACGTCCTGACTTTC,CASMSSGANVLTF
once,.,TRBV18,TRBJ1-3,TGTGCCAGCTCACCACCCGGGTCTGGAAACACCATATATTTT,CASSPPGSGNTIYF
.,.,TRBV19,TRBJ1-2,TGTGCCAGTAGTATCTCTTCTAGTGGCTACACCTTC,CASSISSSGYTF
.,.,TRBV29-1,TRBJ2-3,TGCAGCGTCGCCGGCCCGGGCACAGATACGCAGTATTTT,CSVAGPGTDTQYF
.,TRBD1,TRBV7-2,TRBJ1-3,TGTGCCAGCAGCTCCTGGACAGGGCGTGGAAACACCATATATTTT,CASSSWTGRGNTIYF
.,TRBD2,TRBV5-1,TRBJ2-7,TGCGCCAGCAGCATTAGCGGGAAGTCGTACGAGCAGTACTTC,CASSISGKSYEQYF
.,.,TRBV5-5,TRBJ1-5,TGTGCCAGCAGCTTGTCGGGGTGGAGCAATCAGCCCCAGCATTTT,CASSLSGWSNQPQHF
.,TRBD1,TRBV11-2,TRBJ2-2,TGTGCCAGCAAGGGGGACAGGTGGGCCGGGGAGCTGTTTTTT,CASKGDRWAGELFF
once,TRBD2,TRBV6-1,TRBJ2-3,TGTGCCAGCAGAAGCGGGAGTGTCGCAGATACGCAGTATTTT,CASRSGSVADTQYF
few,.,TRBV19,TRBJ1-1,TGTGCCAGTAGTATATCACAGATCATGAACACTGAAGCTTTCTTT,CASSISQIMNTEAFF
few,TRBD1,TRBV27,TRBJ1-5,TGTGCCAGCAGTTTATTGAGCGGACAGGGAAACAATCAGCCCCAGCATTTT,CASSLLSGQGNNQPQHF
.,TRBD2,TRBV18,TRBJ2-2,TGTGCCAGCTCACCCAGCGGGACCTACACCGGGGAGCTGTTTTTT,CASSPSGTYTGELFF
many,TRBD1,TRBV25-1,TRBJ2-1,TGTGCCAGCAGTGACCCAGGGACAGGGGTCATCCACAATGAGCAGTTCTTC,CASSDPGTGVIHNEQFF
.,.,TRBV19,TRBJ2-7,TGTGCCAGTAGTATACACGGGAAACCCTCCTACGAGCAGTACTTC,CASSIHGKPSYEQYF
few,.,TRBV6-4,TRBJ1-1,TGTGCCAGCGGGGCATTGGGTTTCTTT,CASGALGFF
.,.,TRBV28,TRBJ2-4,TGTGCCAGCAGGCCCACGCCACTAGCCAAAAACATTCAGTACTTC,CASRPTPLAKNIQYF
.,.,TRBV5-1,TRBJ2-1,TGCGCCAGCAGCCCCTTGGCGGTTAGCTCCTACAATGAGCAGTTCTTC,CASSPLAVSSYNEQFF
few,TRBD2,TRBV2,TRBJ2-3,TGTGCCAGCAAGGAGCGGGAGACCACAGATACGCAGTATTTT,CASKERETTDTQYF
.,.,TRBV28,TRBJ1-5,TGTGCCAGCAGTTCCCAAGACCCCGACTTCGGTGGCAATCAGCCCCAGCATTTT,CASSSQDPDFGGNQPQHF
.,.,TRBV10-3,TRBJ2-7,TGTGCCATCAGTGCCATGGATGGACGGACCTACTACGAGCAGTACTTC,CAISAMDGRTYYEQYF
.,TRBD1,TRBV9,TRBJ2-1,TGTGCCAGCAGCATCTCTTACAACCAGGGGGCGCGAGAGCAGTTCTTC,CASSISYNQGAREQFF
.,.,TRBV28,TRBJ1-5,TGTGCCAGCAGTTCCCCGTGGGCAGCGCGAGGGTATCAGCCCCAGCATTTT,CASSSPWAARGYQPQHF
.,.,TRBV13,TRBJ2-2,TGTGCCAGCAGCCCTAGCGTAACCACCGGGGAGCTGTTTTTT,CASSPSVTTGELFF